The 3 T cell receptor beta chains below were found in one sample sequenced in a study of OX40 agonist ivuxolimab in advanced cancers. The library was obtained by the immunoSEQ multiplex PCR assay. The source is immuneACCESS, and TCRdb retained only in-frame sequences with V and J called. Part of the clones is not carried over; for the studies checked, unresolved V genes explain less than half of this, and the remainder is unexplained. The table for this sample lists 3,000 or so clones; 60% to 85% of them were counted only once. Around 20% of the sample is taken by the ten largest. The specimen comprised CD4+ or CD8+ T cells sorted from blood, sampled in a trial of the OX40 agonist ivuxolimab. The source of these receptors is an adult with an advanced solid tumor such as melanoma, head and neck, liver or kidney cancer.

The CDR3 is CASSIDLMVRDYNEQFF. CDR3 bases: TGTGCCAGTAGTATAGATCTGATGGTCCGGGACTACAATGAGCAGTTCTTC. The V and J genes are TRBV19 and TRBJ2-1; D might be TRBD2 (5 bases). CDR1 and CDR2 (germline): LNHDA, SQIVND (reference sequence). The CDR3 sequence is 17 residues long. V shed 0 bases and J shed 3 bases, with 15 bases lying between them. The whole variable domain, remainder taken from reference TRBV19 and TRBJ2-1, is DGGITQSPKYLFRKEGQNVTLSCEQNLNHDAMYWYRQDPGQGLRLIYYSQIVNDFQKGDIAEGYSVSREKKESFPLTVTSAQKNPTAFYLCASSIDLMVRDYNEQFFGPGTRLTVL.

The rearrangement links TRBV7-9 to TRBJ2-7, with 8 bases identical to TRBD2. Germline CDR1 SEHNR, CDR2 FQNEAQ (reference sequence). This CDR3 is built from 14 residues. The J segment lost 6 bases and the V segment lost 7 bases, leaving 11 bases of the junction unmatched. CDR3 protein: CASTPLAAGGEQYF. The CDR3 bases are TGTGCCAGCACCCCCCTCGCGGCGGGAGGCGAGCAGTACTTC.

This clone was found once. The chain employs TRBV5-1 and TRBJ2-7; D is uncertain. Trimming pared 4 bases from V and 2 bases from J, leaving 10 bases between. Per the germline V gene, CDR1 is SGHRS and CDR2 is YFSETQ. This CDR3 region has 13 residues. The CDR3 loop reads CASSQEITYEQYF. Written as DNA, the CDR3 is TGCGCCAGCAGCCAAGAAATAACCTACGAGCAGTACTTC.